A selection of T cell receptor beta chains follows, all from one sample in a study of shared clonotypes between healthy human individuals. Sequenced by immunoSEQ multiplex PCR; TCRdb stores in-frame clones only, minus some. Found here are around 2.5 million clones, under 95% of them singletons; the top ten hold more than 0.35%. The sample taken for sequencing was naive CD4+ T cells from PBMCs. The receptor set was obtained from a young man in good health. Some clones in this sample may be carry-over from other donors' samples. Each CDR3 is given without its conserved first and last residue. Fields, in order: V gene, CDR3 protein.

>TRBV6-4
ASSAIGQPDHSPLH
>TRBV10-3
AISEQTRTQY
>TRBV28
ASENRGQLSGNTIY
>TRBV30
AWNPQQNTEAF
>TRBV4-2
ASSSGLAGGYNTDTQY
>TRBV28
ASSLIAWGTLAGTQY
>TRBV19
ASSIALGEASFEQY
>TRBV5-1
ASSFGTNEKLF
>TRBV6-4
ASRQVWLF
>TRBV28
ASSSAQGRAGEQY
>TRBV4-2
ASSQDWASGANVLT
>TRBV15
ATSGLSGPTYEQY
>TRBV5-1
ASSLALGTGNTEAF
>TRBV7-2
ASSSDVYNQPQH
>TRBV15
ATSSEASGSNEQF
>TRBV6-6
ASSSTGENTEAF
>TRBV11-3
ASSQRLAGVTGELF
>TRBV7-3
ASSPQDGSGPPGEQY
>TRBV7-2
ASSSQGANTEAF
>TRBV12-5
ASGPSGSNNEQF
>TRBV23-1
ASSQSIVKGQSLSYEQY
>TRBV19
ATLTRLFSYEQY
>TRBV7-6
ASSLEHQPQH
>TRBV18
ASSAEPPIGEKLF
>TRBV29-1
SAVDGNNEKLF
>TRBV5-4
ASSRAGGAFMNTEAF
>TRBV7-9
ASSLPSRGNIQY
>TRBV5-4
ASSLGAGGFAEAF
>TRBV27
ASSPRSGRLEDEQF
>TRBV2
ASILGGIYGYT
>TRBV19
ASSVDARDTEAF
>TRBV7-9
ASSLDGWGATNEKLF
>TRBV5-1
ASSLGGPRDTQY
>TRBV5-5
ASSLWGVEYEQY
>TRBV18
ASSPATGLAQPQH
>TRBV18
ASSPPVLAGADTQY
>TRBV13
ASGLRPGLSSYEQY
>TRBV7-2
ASSKDRAFISYEQY
>TRBV6-4
ASRLLANYGYT
>TRBV7-2
ASSLEGVDRLIYNEQF
>TRBV18
ASFPGANVLT
>TRBV30
AWSPQGLAGEETQY
>TRBV27
ASSPDRRALYEQY
>TRBV28
ASSLGGGTSYNEQF
>TRBV14
ASSQDTKRREDTQY